Presented here are 20 T cell receptor beta chains from one specimen sequenced in a study of T-cell reconstitution after alpha-beta-depleted transplantation in children. Unique molecular identifiers were incorporated when the TCRbeta library was constructed. Each CDR3 protein is one row after TCRdb ran MiXCR on the PCR reads. Of under 60,000 distinct CDR3 sequences listed, under 6% are singletons. This material consisted of PBMCs, mostly from graft donor cells, taken 60 days after TCRalphabeta/CD19-depleted stem cell transplant. These TCRs come from a female patient under 10 years old who had a stem cell transplant for aplastic anemia, so the T cells may come from the graft donor.

This clonotype has more than one count but fewer than ten. The chain combines TRBV2 with TRBJ2-7; D could derive from TRBD1 or TRBD2 (5 bases each). CDR1 is SNHLY and CDR2 is FYNNEI in the germline V gene. V was pared by 6 bases and J by 3 bases, with 12 bases between. The CDR3 loop spans 13 amino acids. The CDR3 is CASRKGPGYEQYF. The CDR3 nucleotides read TGTGCCAGCAGGAAGGGACCGGGCTACGAGCAGTACTTC.

This clonotype has a count of ten or more. The CDR3 region has the DNA TGTGCCAGCAGCCCAACTAGCAGCTACTACGAGCAGTACGTC. Amino acids: CASSPTSSYYEQYV. V is TRBV7-9 and J is TRBJ2-7, with D tentatively TRBD2 (6 bases). Trimming took 5 bases from V and 3 from J, leaving 14 bases between them. Germline values: CDR1 SEHNR, CDR2 FQNEAQ (reference sequence). The length of the CDR3 is 14 residues.

This clonotype has just a few counts. The rearrangement uses TRBV7-9 and TRBJ2-1; D not resolved. The CDR3 spans 14 residues. The V gene lost 2 bases and the J gene lost 5 bases, with 10 bases spanning the gap. CDR1 is SEHNR and CDR2 is FQNEAQ in the germline V gene (reference sequence). The CDR3 sequence: CASSLLSPDNEQFF. The CDR3 region has the DNA TGTGCCAGCAGCTTACTTAGCCCAGACAATGAGCAGTTCTTC. The variable domain in full, completed from reference TRBV7-9 and TRBJ2-1, reads DTGVSQNPRHKITKRGQNVTFRCDPISEHNRLYWYRQTLGQGPEFLTYFQNEAQLEKSRLLSDRFSAERPKGSFSTLEIQRTEQGDSAMYLCASSLLSPDNEQFFGPGTRLTVL.

This clonotype was observed many times. The chain recombines TRBV20-1 with TRBJ2-1, with 13 bases lining up with TRBD2. CDR3 length: 14 amino acids. Per germline, CDR1 DFQATT and CDR2 SNEGSKA (reference sequence). The V gene end was trimmed by 6 bases and the J gene end by 9 bases; junction bases not matched to a gene: 8. The DNA for the CDR3 is TGCAGTGCCACTAGCGGGAGGGCCGGGCGTGAGCAGTTCTTC. Amino acid sequence: CSATSGRAGREQFF.

At least ten counts were recorded for this clonotype. The chain couples TRBV28 to TRBJ2-6; 11 bases line up with TRBD1. Germline V gene data show CDR1 as MDHEN and CDR2 as SYDVKM. Trimming at V came to 4 bases and at J to 4 bases, leaving 6 bases not matched to a gene. There are 17 residues in the CDR3. CDR3 nucleotide sequence: TGTGCCAGCAGTTCGGACAGGGGGCGCTTGGGGGCCAACGTCCTGACTTTC. This encodes CASSSDRGRLGANVLTF.

This clonotype was seen many times. This chain connects TRBV7-2 to TRBJ2-7; D uncertain. Trimming cost V 5 bases and J 11 bases, with 22 bases left between them. CDR1 is SGHTA and CDR2 is FQGNSA in the germline V gene. There are 14 residues in the CDR3. The CDR3 sequence: CASSRHSSTPVEYF. The CDR3 nucleotides read TGTGCCAGCAGCCGACATTCAAGCACACCAGTTGAGTACTTC.

In its sample, this clonotype is medium-sized (0.01 to 0.1%). The CDR3 spells CSGRQANQETQYF. DNA for the CDR3: TGCAGCGGCAGACAGGCAAACCAAGAGACCCAGTACTTC. The V gene is TRBV29-1, the J gene TRBJ2-5, with D perhaps matching TRBD1 (6 bases). There are 13 residues in the CDR3. Per germline, CDR1 SQVTM and CDR2 ANQGSEA. V lost 7 bases and J 0 bases, leaving 12 bases between the germline ends.

The CDR3 coding sequence is TGTGCCAGCAGCGAGGGGCTTCGGGAGACCCAGTACTTC. The encoded protein is CASSEGLRETQYF. V usage is TRBV9 and J usage is TRBJ2-5; perhaps TRBD1 as D (5 bases). The CDR3 length is 13 residues. V was shortened by 3 bases and J by 5 bases, with 11 bases between the two germline ends. Germline V lookup: CDR1 SGDLS, CDR2 YYNGEE.

In its sample, this clonotype was seen many times. The CDR3 DNA is TGCAGTGCTGCCGGGACAGGGAGCACAGATACGCAGTATTTT. Translating gives CSAAGTGSTDTQYF. The chain links TRBV20-1 to TRBJ2-3, with TRBD1 matching over 9 bases. The CDR3 runs 14 residues. V was clipped by 5 bases and J by 0 bases; unmatched bases: 3. Germline V gene sequence: CDR1 DFQATT, CDR2 SNEGSKA (reference sequence).

This clonotype was counted a few times. V and J are TRBV28 and TRBJ2-5; D ambiguous. The germline V gene encodes CDR1 MDHEN and CDR2 SYDVKM. The CDR3 length is 14 residues. The V end was cut by 2 bases, the J end by 5 bases, with 12 bases between. CDR3 region: CASSLGPFGETQYF. The CDR3 DNA reads as TGTGCCAGCAGTTTAGGGCCCTTCGGCGAGACCCAGTACTTC.

This clonotype appeared many times. The CDR3 nucleotides are TGTGCCAGCAGCGGAGGAGTCACAGATACGCAGTATTTT. Its translation is CASSGGVTDTQYF. The gene calls are TRBV9 and TRBJ2-3; D is unresolved. Trimming removed 3 bases from V and 2 bases from J, with 7 bases in between. Germline assignment: CDR1 SGDLS and CDR2 YYNGEE. The CDR3 spans 13 residues. Drawing the rest from reference TRBV9 and TRBJ2-3, the complete variable domain is DSGVTQTPKHLITATGQRVTLRCSPRSGDLSVYWYQQSLDQGLQFLIQYYNGEERAKGNILERFSAQQFPDLHSELNLSSLELGDSALYFCASSGGVTDTQYFGPGTRLTVL.

This clonotype was detected many times. This chain's CDR3 is CASSPTGPYEQYV. The CDR3 DNA is TGTGCCAGCAGCCCGACAGGGCCCTACGAGCAGTACGTC. This rearrangement joins TRBV6-1 to TRBJ2-7, with 7 nucleotides matching TRBD1. Looked up from germline, CDR1 is MNHNS and CDR2 is SASEGT. The CDR3 loop spans 13 amino acids. Germline trimming cut 6 bases from V and 2 bases from J; bases unmatched to any gene: 4.

Many counts were recorded for this clonotype. This sequence joins TRBV5-1 and TRBJ1-5; D remains ambiguous. CDR1 SGHRS and CDR2 YFSETQ come from the germline V gene. The CDR3 is made up of 17 amino acids. V was shortened by 3 bases and J by 1 base, with 17 bases between the two germline ends. This CDR3 is CASSSTPLLGSNQPQHF. CDR3 DNA sequence: TGCGCCAGCAGCTCCACCCCCCTCTTGGGGAGCAATCAGCCCCAGCATTTT. Using reference TRBV5-1 and TRBJ1-5 for the parts outside the CDR3, the full variable domain is KAGVTQTPRYLIKTRGQQVTLSCSPISGHRSVSWYQQTPGQGLQFLFEYFSETQRNKGNFPGRFSGRQFSNSRSEMNVSTLELGDSALYLCASSSTPLLGSNQPQHFGDGTRLSIL.

This clonotype was detected ten times or more. This rearrangement joins TRBV6-1 to TRBJ1-5; TRBD1 agrees at 8 bases. Germline loops: CDR1 MNHNS, CDR2 SASEGT. V trimming: 7 bases; J trimming: 2 bases; junction bases outside the gene matches: 1. This CDR3 has 13 amino acids. This CDR3 reads CASTGGGNQPQHF. CDR3 coding DNA: TGTGCCAGCACAGGGGGCGGCAATCAGCCCCAGCATTTT.

This clonotype was seen repeatedly, ten times or more. V is TRBV28 and J is TRBJ2-5; D is uncertain. Germline V gene lookup returns CDR1 MDHEN and CDR2 SYDVKM. Trimming pared 2 bases from V and 5 bases from J, leaving 21 bases between. CDR3 length equals 17 residues. The chain's CDR3 is CASSLGSRRNLGETQYF. CDR3 DNA: TGTGCCAGCAGTTTAGGTTCCCGGCGTAACCTCGGGGAGACCCAGTACTTC. The full variable domain, rest sourced from reference TRBV28 and TRBJ2-5, is DVKVTQSSRYLVKRTGEKVFLECVQDMDHENMFWYRQDPGLGLRLIYFSYDVKMKEKGDIPEGYSVSREKKERFSLILESASTNQTSMYLCASSLGSRRNLGETQYFGPGTRLLVL.

This clonotype was observed at least ten times. V gene TRBV18 combines with J gene TRBJ2-5, with D perhaps TRBD2 (6 bases). CDR3 length: 13 amino acids. CDR1 is KGHSH, CDR2 LQKENI, per germline. V dropped 3 bases and J dropped 5 bases, with 10 bases sitting between them. CDR3: CASSPGLRETQYF. The CDR3 DNA reads TGTGCCAGCTCACCGGGACTGCGGGAGACCCAGTACTTC.

The chain combines TRBV7-9 with TRBJ2-5; 10 positions match TRBD2. The CDR3 runs 14 residues. V was pared by 4 bases and J by 7 bases, with 6 bases of the junction left unmatched. Germline CDR1 reads SEHNR; CDR2 reads FQNEAQ (reference sequence). The CDR3 DNA reads TGTGCCAGCAGCTCCTCTAGCGGGAGCGGGACCCAGTACTTC. It translates to CASSSSSGSGTQYF.

This clonotype came up many times. The CDR3 is CASSGGTTQETQYF. In nucleotides, the CDR3 is TGTGCCAGCAGCGGCGGGACTACCCAAGAGACCCAGTACTTC. This chain joins TRBV5-6 and TRBJ2-5; 7 bases match TRBD2. The CDR3 runs 14 residues. V shed 4 bases and J 1 base; nucleotides not matched to a gene: 4. The germline V gene encodes CDR1 SGHDT and CDR2 YYEEEE. The variable domain in full, completed from reference TRBV5-6 and TRBJ2-5, reads DAGVTQSPTHLIKTRGQQVTLRCSPKSGHDTVSWYQQALGQGPQFIFQYYEEEERQRGNFPDRFSGHQFPNYSSELNVNALLLGDSALYLCASSGGTTQETQYFGPGTRLLVL.

This clonotype came up a few times. This chain joins TRBV7-6 and TRBJ2-6; 16 bases align to TRBD2. The germline V gene encodes CDR1 SGHVS and CDR2 FNYEAQ. The CDR3 length is 20 residues. The J segment lost 0 bases and the V segment lost 5 bases, leaving 7 bases of the junction unmatched. The DNA for the CDR3 is TGTGCCAGCAGCCAACCGGGACTAGCGGGGGGGAGCTCTGGGGCCAACGTCCTGACTTTC. The encoded protein is CASSQPGLAGGSSGANVLTF.

Regarding this clonotype: Mismatch with germline at one junction end may stem from a read error. The V gene is TRBV5-1, the J gene TRBJ2-2, with TRBD1 identical over 12 bases. Looked up from germline, CDR1 is SGHRS and CDR2 is YFSETQ. The CDR3 sequence is 16 residues long. The CDR3 sequence is CASSVSGTGGTGEPFF. CDR3 DNA: TGCGCCAGCAGCGTGTCCGGGACAGGGGGCACCGGGGAGCCGTTTTTT.